Ten or more counts support the clone carrying this T cell receptor beta chain. As yet, its antigen is unknown. Losses at the gene ends were 6 bases for V and 3 bases for J; bases not matched to a gene: 9. CDR3 length: 14 residues. CDR1 DFQATT and CDR2 SNEGSKA come from the germline V gene (reference sequence). PBMCs stored at -80 C, 2 million in total, were the source of the unsorted libraries. TCRdb re-derived calls from the 5' RACE reads in MiXCR, one entry per CDR3 protein. The data hold approximately 50,000 distinct CDR3 sequences, with over 3% observed a single time. The record originates from a study of neurological immune-mediated disorders. Study conclusions and caveats: The most TCR clonal expansion was seen in HTLV-1-associated myelopathy, and the least was seen in multiple sclerosis, which fell below healthy controls.

The receptor was derived from a man aged 35 to 55 with multiple sclerosis. The specimen was PBMCs. The chain employs TRBV20-1 and TRBJ2-7, with 9 bases matching TRBD1. CDR3 residues: CSARDRDRLYEQYF. CDR3 nucleotides: TGCAGTGCGAGGGACAGGGATCGTCTCTACGAGCAGTACTTC.